Following are 8 T cell receptor beta chains from one sample sequenced in a study of T cells in localized non-small cell lung cancer. Clones were read by immunoSEQ multiplex PCR, and TCRdb kept only the in-frame ones, dropping some. The data show about 3,000 clones, with about 19% seen just once and over 15% held by the top ten. This specimen was lung tumor tissue, taken before any cancer treatment. The receptors stem from a man aged 40 to 69 with stage I squamous cell lung carcinoma.

This clone rates as medium-sized (0.01 to 0.1%). The rearrangement links TRBV11-3 to TRBJ1-6; unclear D gene. Trimming took 5 bases from V and 7 from J, leaving 15 bases between them. Germline loops: CDR1 SGHNT, CDR2 YENEEA. CDR3 length equals 15 residues. The CDR3 bases are TGTGCCAGCAGCGCAGGACGGGTTTTAAATTCACCCCTCCACTTT. Encoded protein: CASSAGRVLNSPLHF. Full variable domain (remainder filled in from reference TRBV11-3 and TRBJ1-6): EAGVVQSPRYKIIEKKQPVAFWCNPISGHNTLYWYLQNLGQGPELLIRYENEEAVDDSQLPKDRFSAERLKGVDSTLKIQPAELGDSAVYLCASSAGRVLNSPLHFGNGTRLTVT.

Only a few counts were recorded for this clone. This chain joins TRBV6-8 and TRBJ2-3; 8 bases align to TRBD2. Germline CDR1 and CDR2: MNHGY and SAAAGT. J was trimmed by 5 bases and V by 2 bases; bases with no gene match: 3. The CDR3 is made up of 14 amino acids. The CDR3 here is CASSYAGGGDTQYF. The CDR3 DNA is TGTGCCAGCAGTTACGCGGGGGGCGGAGATACGCAGTATTTT.

This clone was seen a handful of times. The V gene is TRBV30, the J gene TRBJ1-6, with D possibly TRBD1 on 5 matching bases. CDR1 GTSNPN and CDR2 SVGIG come from the germline V gene (reference sequence). The CDR3 is 15 residues long. CDR3 sequence reads: CAQSPGSSYNSPLHF. As DNA, the CDR3 is TGTGCTCAAAGTCCAGGGAGCTCCTATAATTCACCCCTCCACTTT.

This clone occurred a few times. The chain has TRBV11-3 and TRBJ2-1; D gene ambiguous. Germline CDR1 reads SGHNT; CDR2 reads YENEEA. Trimming removed 3 bases from V and 9 bases from J, with 21 bases in between. The CDR3 spans 16 residues. CDR3 DNA: TGTGCCAGCAGCTTGGCCAGAGAGCATTCAGTGGGTGAGCAGTTCTTC. Translated, it gives CASSLAREHSVGEQFF.

This rearrangement joins TRBV6-8 to TRBJ2-3; D is perhaps TRBD2 (6 bases). The CDR3 is made up of 13 amino acids. The germline CDR1 and CDR2 sequences are MNHGY and SAAAGT. V was shortened by 10 bases and J by 2 bases, with 13 bases between the two germline ends. CDR3 amino acids: CATRRDFTDTQYF. The CDR3 region has the DNA TGTGCCACCCGGCGGGATTTCACAGATACGCAGTATTTT.

By share, this clone counts as medium-sized (0.01 to 0.1%). The rearrangement uses TRBV6-8 and TRBJ2-7; D possibly matches TRBD1 or TRBD2 (6 bases each). In germline, CDR1 is MNHGY, CDR2 SAAAGT. This CDR3 has 12 amino acids. Trimming stripped 8 bases from V and 4 bases from J, with 12 bases between. The CDR3 coding sequence is TGTGCCAGCGGGGGGACAAGTTACGAGCAGTACTTC. Amino acids: CASGGTSYEQYF.

The chain has TRBV19 and TRBJ2-7; possible D gene TRBD2, 7 bases. The V and J ends lost 5 bases and 0 bases respectively, with 17 bases between them. Looked up from germline, CDR1 is LNHDA and CDR2 is SQIVND (reference sequence). This CDR3 is built from 16 residues. The CDR3, as DNA: TGTGCCAGTAGTCTCCAGTGGGGGGGCAACTCCTACGAGCAGTACTTC. Translated: CASSLQWGGNSYEQYF. Drawing the rest from reference TRBV19 and TRBJ2-7, the complete variable domain is DGGITQSPKYLFRKEGQNVTLSCEQNLNHDAMYWYRQDPGQGLRLIYYSQIVNDFQKGDIAEGYSVSREKKESFPLTVTSAQKNPTAFYLCASSLQWGGNSYEQYFGPGTRLTVT.

The V and J genes are TRBV6-8 and TRBJ1-1; D might be TRBD1 (6 bases). The CDR3 contains 13 residues. Trimming stripped 7 bases from V and 2 bases from J, with 11 bases between. Looked up from germline, CDR1 is MNHGY and CDR2 is SAAAGT. The CDR3: CASIWGPNTEAFF. The CDR3 DNA follows: TGTGCCAGCATCTGGGGGCCTAACACTGAAGCTTTCTTT.